The T cell receptor (beta chain) under discussion was sequenced for a study of diagnostic markers for celiac disease (dated by TCRdb to about 2020). TCRdb shows the sequencer as Illumina MiSeq. After TCRdb reprocessed the reads, each CDR3 protein sequence was kept as one row, without DNA. The sample table holds approximately 8,000 distinct CDR3 sequences. The biggest ten clones account for 6% to 6.5% of the sample. Of note for this clonotype: Its target antigen remains unknown.

From its cysteine to its phenylalanine, the CDR3 spans 13 amino acids. No DNA appears here. The germline V gene specifies SGHTA as CDR1 and FQGNSA as CDR2. The sequenced sample consisted of either unsorted cells or a sorted T cell fraction (not recorded which). This receptor was identified in a human donor. This table probably holds off-target reads from a library built for another chain. The chain links TRBV7-2 with TRBJ2-1. The CDR3 protein sequence reads: CASSVTVGTEQFF.